The rows below give T cell receptor delta chains drawn from one sample of a study of delta chains in infants with herpesvirus infections. TCRdb re-identified clones in the RT-PCR reads via CATT. The sample lists 450 to 650 delta-chain clones, 59% occurring once. Sample: peripheral blood, taken at time point 5 of longitudinal follow-up. These receptor sequences come from a human donor who was a Ugandan infant, either HIV-exposed or HIV-unexposed (not recorded which). The CDR3 runs from the conserved cysteine through the conserved F or W. The D gene is left open where the match is weak. Each size is once, few, many, or a class for an expanded clone.

>TRDV1|-|large|TRDJ1
CALGATAFPPLWGYTDKLIF
TGTGCTCTTGGGGCCACGGCCTTCCCACCTCTCTGGGGATACACCGATAAACTCATCTTT
>TRDV1|TRDD3|large|TRDJ1
CALGELEWILGGGSYTDKLIF
TGTGCTCTTGGGGAACTAGAATGGATACTGGGAGGGGGATCCTACACCGATAAACTCATCTTT
>TRDV1|TRDD3|large|TRDJ1
CALGEPTPTWGILSLIF
TGTGCTCTTGGGGAACCGACCCCCACGTGGGGGATACTGAGTCTCATCTTT
>TRDV1|TRDD3|hyperexpanded|TRDJ1
CALGTLGTWGSVDKLIF
TGTGCTCTCGGAACCCTCGGGACCTGGGGGTCCGTCGATAAACTCATCTTT